This TCR beta chain comes out of a study of breast tumors, draining lymph nodes, adjacent tissues. The lymph nodes were axillary draining lymph nodes from breast cancer patients. A word on this clonotype: No antigen is known for it.

Broader study findings: Compared with lymph nodes, tumors were less diverse; compared with nontumor tissue, more. Data only fit, rather than demonstrated, lymph node origin of most tumor T cells. Luminal-like breast cancer showed significantly greater tumor-nontumor repertoire similarity than basal-like breast cancer did.

The V end lost 2 bases, the J end lost 7 bases, and 15 bases lay between the germline ends. CDR1 is KGHSH and CDR2 is LQKENI in the germline V gene. The CDR3 loop spans 14 amino acids. MiXCR was run by TCRdb on the multiplex PCR reads, yielding one entry per CDR3 protein. The data show under 85,000 distinct CDR3 sequences, about 20% seen once. The clonotype originates from a female donor with breast cancer. Some clones in this sample may be carry-over from other donors' samples. The chain has TRBV18 and TRBJ2-7; D may be TRBD1 or TRBD2 (5 bases each). The specimen was axillary lymph node tissue. The CDR3 region has the DNA TGTGCCAGCTCACCAGGGGGTGGGTCGGGAGAGCAGTACTTC. Protein sequence: CASSPGGGSGEQYF. The variable domain in full, completed from reference TRBV18 and TRBJ2-7, reads NAGVMQNPRHLVRRRGQEARLRCSPMKGHSHVYWYRQLPEEGLKFMVYLQKENIIDESGMPKERFSAEFPKEGPSILRIQQVVRGDSAAYFCASSPGGGSGEQYFGPGTRLTVT.